This T cell receptor beta chain was sequenced during a study of T cells in Graves' hyperthyroidism and ophthalmopathy (dated by TCRdb to about 2019). Turning to the overall study: Peripheral blood samples were taken at initial diagnosis, before any treatment was given. The roughly 100 discovery patients were randomly divided into training and test sets at a 7:3 ratio. TCR V-J signatures able to tell the groups apart were searched for in a discovery cohort of 100 patients, of whom around 43 had Graves' ophthalmopathy and around 56 had stable Graves' hyperthyroidism. After blood sampling, hyperthyroidism patients were treated with methimazole at a starting dose of 30 mg daily, and ophthalmopathy patients were treated with high-dose intravenous methylprednisolone. The paper describes TCR Vbeta CDR3 sequencing of more than 120 peripheral blood samples, made up of about 40 ophthalmopathy patients, approximately 76 hyperthyroidism patients and 17 progressor patients. In addition, the study compared T-cell repertoires in thyroid tissue and in blood from roughly 6 Graves' hyperthyroidism patients. An independent validation cohort of 18 to 20 hyperthyroidism patients and some 15 patients who later progressed to ophthalmopathy tested prospective prediction of ophthalmopathy.

The TCR beta CDR3 regions were amplified from the RNA transcripts. The TCR CDR3 was subjected to a first round of RT-PCR using the HTBI primer set and the Qiagen OneStep RT-PCR kit. Libraries were constructed in a second round of multiplex PCR, after which size selection and purification were carried out. Sequencing of the libraries was done on an Illumina HiSeq2000 using paired-end 100 bp reads. Under the source paper's analysis protocol: SOAPnuke was used to process the raw data, removing reads that contained adapters or uncalled bases, had a mean Phred below 15, or lacked an exact match to the constant primer or identifier. High-quality paired reads were merged with COPE v1.2.5, and unique nucleotide sequences were defined as clonotypes. Clonotypes were aligned to IMGT TRBV, TRBD and TRBJ reference segments using MiTCR v1.1. The analysis included only V-J combinations with a frequency above 0.0001, which together covered 98% to 99.2% of the repertoires. A TCS score was defined as the ratio between F50 (clonal expansion) and ExV (chaos), using BLOSUM62-based TCRdist between CDR3 peptides within each V-J. Welch's t-statistics and random forest reduced around 550 V-J features to 13, which were used in a naive Bayes classifier (R e1071). TCRdb reprocessing: public reads trimmed at Q25 with fastp, clones called with MiXCR, in-frame beta chains kept. Rows are combined by CDR3 protein, so each entry shows the most common genes and DNA. The V and J calls here are based on TCRdb, not the publication. For this sample the table gives approximately 200,000 distinct CDR3 sequences, of which around 20% were detected only once. 35% to 50% of the sample comes from the top ten.

Study-wide findings and limitations: In cross-validation, a model built on a 13 V-J signature told ophthalmopathy apart from stable hyperthyroidism with 85% to 90% sensitivity and about 81% specificity, and in testing the same model reached 80%/75%. In validation, the model predicted progression to ophthalmopathy a median of around 6.5 months before onset, with 70% to 71% sensitivity and roughly 72% specificity. Most expanded thyroid clonotypes (frequency above 0.001) were also detected in blood, suggesting blood repertoires may reflect thyroid immune responses. Sample size was not statistically predetermined, and blinding of investigators to group allocation was not performed.

This clonotype was counted ten times or more. Its antigen is unknown. No per-base quality is available; no much larger clone lies one base away. V drops 8 bases and J drops 0 bases, leaving 10 bases in between. From the cysteine through the phenylalanine, the CDR3 covers 13 amino acids. The entry retains the CDR3 DNA only, 39 bases that are in frame from base 1. The germline V gene (reference sequence) gives CDR1 as SEHNR and CDR2 as FQNEAQ. Stable Graves' hyperthyroidism was defined as no progression to ophthalmopathy during 18 months of follow-up. Hyperthyroidism patients were newly diagnosed, had a disease duration of under 2 months, and were aged 18 to 65 years. Exclusion was applied to patients with uncontrolled infections, other autoimmune diseases, pregnancy or lactation. Clinical symptoms, serum thyroxine and TRAb, thyroid ultrasound, and orbital computed tomography formed the basis for the diagnoses. Ficoll-Paque density gradient centrifugation was used to isolate PBMCs from around 10 ml of fresh peripheral blood. Total RNA was extracted with Trizol reagent, and quality was checked on an Agilent 2100 Bioanalyzer.

In this chain, TRBV7-9 is recombined with TRBJ1-1; no D gene can be assigned with confidence. The material sequenced was blood. This TCR was recovered from a man between 35 and 55 years old with Graves' hyperthyroidism. The CDR3 protein: CASVRALNTEAFF. The DNA sequence is TGTGCCAGCGTCCGGGCTTTGAACACTGAAGCTTTCTTT.